Each of the 17 T cell receptor beta chains below was sequenced from the same sample in a study of blood T cell repertoires in COVID-19 (dated by TCRdb to about 2020). The library was prepared using the immunoSEQ multiplex PCR assay. TCRdb's version of the immuneACCESS table is confined to in-frame rearrangements and falls short of the full clone set. An unresolved V gene accounts for under half of the shortfall where checked; the remainder is of unknown origin. The sample contains roughly 170,000 clones, approximately 84% of them found a single time. The ten most abundant clones make up around 5.1% of the sample. Sequences were obtained from PBMCs or T cells enriched from blood (not recorded which). The receptors come from a woman between 40 and 55 years old with acute COVID-19.

Concerning this clone: The sample has other DNA sequences that encode this CDR3 too. The chain links TRBV18 to TRBJ1-2, with a tentative D call TRBD1 (6 bases). The V gene's germline CDR1 is KGHSH and CDR2 LQKENI. V gave up 2 bases and J gave up 6 bases, with 10 bases separating them. This CDR3 has 13 residues. This chain's CDR3 is CASSPNREDGYTF. The CDR3 bases are TGTGCCAGCTCACCAAACAGGGAAGATGGCTACACCTTC.

The chain has TRBV14 and TRBJ1-2; D not resolved. CDR3 length equals 13 residues. CDR1 and CDR2 (germline): SGHDN, FVKESK. V gave up 4 bases and J gave up 2 bases, with 8 bases separating them. CDR3 in amino acids: CASSPLRNYGYTF. CDR3 coding DNA: TGTGCCAGCAGCCCGTTGAGGAACTATGGCTACACCTTC.

In the case of this clone: The same CDR3 can be traced to other DNA sequences in this sample. The V and J genes are TRBV2 and TRBJ1-5, with D tentatively TRBD1 (5 bases). Per germline, CDR1 SNHLY and CDR2 FYNNEI. The CDR3 runs 13 residues. Deletions cut 3 bases from V and 2 bases from J, with 5 bases between. CDR3 DNA: TGTGCCAGCAGTGAGGGGCGCAATCAGCCCCAGCATTTT. This sequence encodes CASSEGRNQPQHF. The full variable domain, rest sourced from reference TRBV2 and TRBJ1-5, is EPEVTQTPSHQVTQMGQEVILRCVPISNHLYFYWYRQILGQKVEFLVSFYNNEISEKSEIFDDQFSVERPDGSNFTLKIRSTKLEDSAMYFCASSEGRNQPQHFGDGTRLSIL.

This chain uses TRBV25-1 with TRBJ2-7; TRBD2 matches at 7 bases. The V and J ends lost 2 bases and 1 base, in that order; junction bases with no gene match: 8. Per germline, CDR1 MGHDK and CDR2 SYGVNS. CDR3 length equals 16 residues. The CDR3 DNA follows: TGTGCCAGCAGTGAAACTAGCGCATCACCATCCTACGAGCAGTACTTC. This sequence encodes CASSETSASPSYEQYF.

The chain couples TRBV11-2 to TRBJ2-7, with D tentatively TRBD2 (5 bases). The CDR3 is 12 amino acids. CDR1 is SGHAT and CDR2 is FQNNGV in the germline V gene. The DNA for the CDR3 is TGTGCGACGGAGGTCCTTTCCTACGAGCAGTACTTC. This translates into CATEVLSYEQYF.

The rearrangement links TRBV5-6 to TRBJ2-2; TRBD1 aligns across 7 bases. The CDR3 covers 14 residues. CDR1 is SGHDT and CDR2 is YYEEEE in the germline V gene. Trimming at V came to 6 bases and at J to 5 bases, leaving 7 bases not matched to a gene. The CDR3 loop is CASIEGARTGELFF. DNA of the CDR3: TGTGCCAGCATTGAGGGGGCGAGAACCGGGGAGCTGTTTTTT.

The rearrangement uses TRBV5-1 and TRBJ2-3; the D gene is possibly TRBD2 (5 bases). The germline gives CDR1 SGHRS, CDR2 YFSETQ. This CDR3 comprises 15 residues. With 0 bases removed from V and 1 base from J, the gap between germline ends came to 9 bases. CDR3 in DNA: TGCGCCAGCAGCTTGGAGGGAGTGGGCACAGATACGCAGTATTTT. The encoded protein is CASSLEGVGTDTQYF.

This clone was counted only a few times. The chain is built from TRBV5-1 and TRBJ2-1; 8 positions match TRBD1. The CDR3 consists of 15 residues. V was pared by 7 bases and J by 6 bases, with 12 bases of the junction left unmatched. From germline, CDR1 is SGHRS and CDR2 YFSETQ. The CDR3 sequence: CASATEGTGTNEQFF. The CDR3 region has the DNA TGCGCCAGCGCTACCGAAGGGACAGGAACCAATGAGCAGTTCTTC.

There are a few counts of this clone. The V and J genes are TRBV7-9 and TRBJ2-1; 12 bases line up with TRBD2. The CDR3 totals 15 residues. Germline loops: CDR1 SEHNR, CDR2 FQNEAQ (reference sequence). The junction had 4 bases not matched to a gene; V was cut back by 3 bases and J by 7 bases. The CDR3 DNA sequence: TGTGCCAGCAGCTTCGGACTAGCGGGAATAAATGAGCAGTTCTTC. Encoded protein: CASSFGLAGINEQFF.

The chain is built from TRBV3-1 (or the pseudogene TRBV3-2) and TRBJ2-4; D remains ambiguous. The CDR3 loop spans 13 amino acids. Germline CDR1 and CDR2: LGHDT and YNNKEL (reference sequence). V was trimmed by 1 base and J by 6 bases, leaving 7 bases between them. CDR3 protein: CASSQVPLNIQYF. The CDR3 nucleotides read TGTGCCAGCAGCCAAGTCCCACTAAACATTCAGTACTTC.

V is TRBV5-1 and J is TRBJ1-4, with D perhaps TRBD1 (6 bases). Trimming stripped 3 bases from V and 3 bases from J, with 15 bases between. The CDR3 consists of 16 residues. The germline V gene encodes CDR1 SGHRS and CDR2 YFSETQ. The CDR3 loop reads CASSYRRAGANEKLFF. In DNA, the CDR3 is TGCGCCAGCAGCTACCGGCGTGCAGGGGCTAATGAAAAACTGTTTTTT.

The chain has TRBV25-1 and TRBJ2-3, with 8 bases matching TRBD2. In germline, CDR1 is MGHDK, CDR2 SYGVNS. The CDR3 spans 16 residues. Trimming cost V 3 bases and J 0 bases; bases outside gene matches: 5. In DNA form, the CDR3 reads TGTGCCAGCAGTGAGGGGGCTAGCGGGAGCACAGATACGCAGTATTTT. Translated, it gives CASSEGASGSTDTQYF. Variable domain in full (rest from reference TRBV25-1 and TRBJ2-3): EADIYQTPRYLVIGTGKKITLECSQTMGHDKMYWYQQDPGMELHLIHYSYGVNSTEKGDLSSESTVSRIRTEHFPLTLESARPSHTSQYLCASSEGASGSTDTQYFGPGTRLTVL.

The chain has TRBV19 and TRBJ1-2; 9 bases map to TRBD1. V was pared by 6 bases and J by 6 bases, with 8 bases of the junction left unmatched. CDR1 is LNHDA, CDR2 SQIVND, per germline (reference sequence). The CDR3 length is 14 residues. The CDR3 spells CASSRDRDLDGYTF. CDR3 coding DNA: TGTGCCAGTAGCAGGGACAGGGACTTGGATGGCTACACCTTC.

There are a few counts of this clone. The V and J genes are TRBV4-2 and TRBJ2-2; 11 bases match TRBD2. V shed 2 bases, J shed 6 bases, and the junction held 8 bases outside the gene matches. Germline V gene sequence: CDR1 LGHNA, CDR2 YNFKEQ. The CDR3 covers 17 residues. The CDR3 region has the DNA TGTGCCAGCAGCCAAAATTGGCTAGCGGGAGGAGCCGGGGAGCTGTTTTTT. It is translated as CASSQNWLAGGAGELFF.

The chain carries TRBV27 and TRBJ2-1; D might be TRBD2 (7 bases). Per the germline V gene, CDR1 is MNHEY and CDR2 is SMNVEV (reference sequence). V was clipped by 3 bases and J by 0 bases, with 9 bases between them. The CDR3 runs 15 residues. The CDR3 nucleotides are TGTGCCAGCAGTTTGGGGGGGGCCTCCTACAATGAGCAGTTCTTC. As protein: CASSLGGASYNEQFF.

The chain is built from TRBV19 and TRBJ1-2; 8 nucleotides match TRBD1. After removal of 7 bases from V and 6 bases from J, the junction contained 10 bases not matched to a gene. The germline CDR1 and CDR2 sequences are LNHDA and SQIVND (reference sequence). CDR3 length equals 14 residues. The CDR3: CASMDRATLHGYTF. CDR3 bases: TGTGCCAGTATGGACAGGGCCACCCTCCATGGCTACACCTTC.

The V call is TRBV2, the J call TRBJ2-2, with D possibly being TRBD2 (6 bases). V lost 6 bases, J lost 2 bases, and 13 bases lay in between. There are 15 residues in the CDR3. The germline gives CDR1 SNHLY, CDR2 FYNNEI. In DNA form, the CDR3 reads TGTGCCAGCAGGCTCCGGGACTTCAACACCGGGGAGCTGTTTTTT. It specifies CASRLRDFNTGELFF.